This T cell receptor (beta chain) was profiled in a study of cytomegalovirus exposure and HLA in healthy donors. This clone came up once. V shed 5 bases, J shed 10 bases, and the junction held 7 bases outside the gene matches. Per germline, CDR1 LNHDA and CDR2 SQIVND (reference sequence). The CDR3 loop spans 14 amino acids. The PCR employed 60 Vbeta primers together with 13 Jbeta primers. Repertoires were generated with immunoSEQ multiplex PCR, while TCRdb's copy carries only in-frame clones and drops some. The repertoire holds some 150,000 clones, with approximately 64% as singletons. This clonotype originated in a middle-aged woman in good health and CMV-seronegative. Sequenced material: PBMCs. The chain combines TRBV19 with TRBJ2-1, with 11 bases that match TRBD2. CDR3 sequence reads: CASSSRLAGNEQFF. DNA for the CDR3: TGTGCCAGTAGTTCGAGACTAGCGGGGAACGAGCAGTTCTTC.